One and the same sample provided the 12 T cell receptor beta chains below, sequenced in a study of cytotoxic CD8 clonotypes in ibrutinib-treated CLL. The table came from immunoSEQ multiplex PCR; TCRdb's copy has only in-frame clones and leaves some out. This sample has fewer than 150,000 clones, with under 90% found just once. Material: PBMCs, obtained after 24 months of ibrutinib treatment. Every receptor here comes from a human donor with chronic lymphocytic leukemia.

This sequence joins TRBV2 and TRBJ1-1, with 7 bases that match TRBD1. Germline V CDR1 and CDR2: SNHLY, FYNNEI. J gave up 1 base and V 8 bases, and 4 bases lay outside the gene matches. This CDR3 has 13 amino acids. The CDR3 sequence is CASLRTGNTEAFF. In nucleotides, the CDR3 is TGTGCCAGCTTGAGGACAGGGAACACTGAAGCTTTCTTT.

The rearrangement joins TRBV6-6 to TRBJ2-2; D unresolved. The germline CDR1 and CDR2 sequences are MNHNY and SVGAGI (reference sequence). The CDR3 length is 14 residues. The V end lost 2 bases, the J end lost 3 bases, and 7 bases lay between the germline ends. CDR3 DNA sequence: TGTGCCAGCAGTTACAATGGGGACACCGGGGAGCTGTTTTTT. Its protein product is CASSYNGDTGELFF.

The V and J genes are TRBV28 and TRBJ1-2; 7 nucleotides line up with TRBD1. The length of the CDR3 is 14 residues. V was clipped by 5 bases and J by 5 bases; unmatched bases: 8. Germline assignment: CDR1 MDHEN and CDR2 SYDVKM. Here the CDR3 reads CASSLTGKGYGYTF. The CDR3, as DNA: TGTGCCAGCAGTCTGACAGGGAAGGGGTATGGCTACACCTTC.

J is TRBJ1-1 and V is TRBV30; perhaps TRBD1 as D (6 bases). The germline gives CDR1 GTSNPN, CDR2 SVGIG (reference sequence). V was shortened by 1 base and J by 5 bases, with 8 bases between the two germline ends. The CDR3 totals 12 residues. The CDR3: CAWSAGETEAFF. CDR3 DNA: TGTGCCTGGAGTGCAGGGGAGACTGAAGCTTTCTTT.

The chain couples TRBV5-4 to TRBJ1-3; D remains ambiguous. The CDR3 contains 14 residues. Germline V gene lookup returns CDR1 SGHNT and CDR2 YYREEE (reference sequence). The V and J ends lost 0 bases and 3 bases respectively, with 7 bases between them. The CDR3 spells CASSLGTNGNTIYF. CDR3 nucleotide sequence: TGTGCCAGCAGCTTGGGGACCAATGGAAACACCATATATTTT.

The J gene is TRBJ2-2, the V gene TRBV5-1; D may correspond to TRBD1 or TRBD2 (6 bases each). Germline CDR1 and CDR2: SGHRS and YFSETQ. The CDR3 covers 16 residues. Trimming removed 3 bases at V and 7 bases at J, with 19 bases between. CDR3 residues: CASSSPGGPLGGELFF. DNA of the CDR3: TGCGCCAGCAGCTCTCCCGGGGGCCCCCTGGGCGGGGAGCTGTTTTTT.

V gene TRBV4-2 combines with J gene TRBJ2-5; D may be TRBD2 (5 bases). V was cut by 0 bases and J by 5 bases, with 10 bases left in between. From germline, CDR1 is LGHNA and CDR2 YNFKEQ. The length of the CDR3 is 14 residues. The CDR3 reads CASSQEGSAETQYF. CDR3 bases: TGTGCCAGCAGCCAAGAAGGGAGCGCGGAGACCCAGTACTTC.

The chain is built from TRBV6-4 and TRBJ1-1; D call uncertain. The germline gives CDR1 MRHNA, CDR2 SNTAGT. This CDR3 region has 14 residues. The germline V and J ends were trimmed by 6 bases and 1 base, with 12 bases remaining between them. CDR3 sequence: CASRTQKGNTEAFF. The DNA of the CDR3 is TGTGCCAGCAGGACCCAAAAAGGGAACACTGAAGCTTTCTTT.

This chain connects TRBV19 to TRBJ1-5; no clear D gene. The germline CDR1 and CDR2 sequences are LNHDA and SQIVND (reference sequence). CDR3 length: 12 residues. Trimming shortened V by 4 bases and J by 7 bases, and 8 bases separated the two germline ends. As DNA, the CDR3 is TGTGCCAGTAGTACTTCCCGGCAGCCCCAGCATTTT. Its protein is CASSTSRQPQHF.

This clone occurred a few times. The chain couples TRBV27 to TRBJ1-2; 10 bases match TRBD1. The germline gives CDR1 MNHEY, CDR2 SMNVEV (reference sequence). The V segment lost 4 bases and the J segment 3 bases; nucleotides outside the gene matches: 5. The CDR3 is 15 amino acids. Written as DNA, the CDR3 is TGTGCCAGCAGTTCCCTCGGGACAGGGGACTATGGCTACACCTTC. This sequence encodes CASSSLGTGDYGYTF.

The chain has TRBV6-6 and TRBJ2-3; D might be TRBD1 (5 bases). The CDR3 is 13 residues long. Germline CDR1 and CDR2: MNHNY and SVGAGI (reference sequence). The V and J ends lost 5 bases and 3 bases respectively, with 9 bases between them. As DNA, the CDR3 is TGTGCCAGCAGTCCGCAGGGAACAGATACGCAGTATTTT. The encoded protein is CASSPQGTDTQYF.

CDR3 bases: TGTGCCTGGAGTGTGAACAGGGGGCGAGAGCAGTTCTTC. Translating gives CAWSVNRGREQFF. The chain combines TRBV30 with TRBJ2-1; 9 nucleotides match TRBD1. With 0 bases clipped from V and 10 bases from J, the junction kept 4 bases outside the gene matches. CDR3 length equals 13 residues. The germline V gene encodes CDR1 GTSNPN and CDR2 SVGIG (reference sequence).